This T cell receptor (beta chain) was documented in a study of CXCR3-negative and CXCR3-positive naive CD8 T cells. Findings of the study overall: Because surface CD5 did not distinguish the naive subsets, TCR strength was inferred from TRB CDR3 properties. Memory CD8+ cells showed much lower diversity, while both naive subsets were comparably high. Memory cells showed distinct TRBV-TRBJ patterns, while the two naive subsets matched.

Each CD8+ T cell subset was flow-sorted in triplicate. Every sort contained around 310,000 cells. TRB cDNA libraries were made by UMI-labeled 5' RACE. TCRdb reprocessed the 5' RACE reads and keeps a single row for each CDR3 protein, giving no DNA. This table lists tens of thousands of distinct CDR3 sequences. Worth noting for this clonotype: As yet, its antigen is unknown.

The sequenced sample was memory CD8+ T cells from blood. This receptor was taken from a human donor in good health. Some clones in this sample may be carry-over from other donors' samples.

The CDR3 sequence is CASSLTGSSNQPQHF. This chain uses TRBV5-6 with TRBJ1-5; there is no DNA to check the TCRdb D call of TRBD1. The germline V gene encodes CDR1 SGHDT and CDR2 YYEEEE. The CDR3 is 15 amino acids.